Listed here is a single T cell receptor (beta chain). The antigen remains unidentified. Treatment specified: some 20 received Ad26.COV2.S at low or high dose, single or two shots; five or six received placebo; per-sample allocation not given. The investigators took samples on day 63 after the first vaccine or placebo injection. Expressing Wuhan-strain SARS-CoV-2 spike, an Ad26 vector served as the vaccine. Assay used: immunoSEQ multiplex PCR; TCRdb lists only in-frame clones, some missing. The sample lists about 350,000 clones, roughly 91% seen once, with around 5.3% in the top ten. These data belong to a study of Ad26.COV2.S vaccination and SARS-CoV-2 variants. Across the whole study: The vaccine Ad26.COV2.S was put into the muscle once, or twice with 56 days between. General observations from the study: An underestimation of total T cell responses may have resulted from the TCR breadth and depth analyses. Vaccinees showed greater spike-specific TCR breadth than placebo recipients.

The TCR sequence derives from a person between 18 and 65 years old who received the Ad26.COV2.S COVID-19 vaccine or a placebo. The sample in question was peripheral blood, obtained in a trial of Ad26.COV2.S vaccine versus placebo.

Written as DNA, the CDR3 is TGTGCTAGTGGTTTGGCAGGACAGGGTACGAACACCGGGGAGCTGTTTTTT. Translating gives CASGLAGQGTNTGELFF. The rearrangement uses TRBV12-5 and TRBJ2-2, with 8 bases aligning to TRBD1. This CDR3 has 17 amino acids. Germline CDR1 LGHNT, CDR2 FRNRAP. Germline trimming cut 1 base from V and 0 bases from J; bases unmatched to any gene: 4.